The clone carrying this T cell receptor (beta chain) has more than one count but fewer than ten. The sample belongs to a study of response to subunit inactivated influenza vaccine. The V and J ends lost 5 bases and 7 bases, in that order; junction bases with no gene match: 6. The germline V gene encodes CDR1 SEHNR and CDR2 FQNEAQ (reference sequence). The CDR3 covers 14 residues. TCRdb used MiXCR to reprocess the RT-PCR reads, holding one entry per CDR3 protein. The repertoire consists of 610,000 or so distinct CDR3 sequences, with 14% occurring once and the leading ten covering over 8.5%. The sequences come from PBMCs from blood, collected approximately 12 days after vaccination. The J gene is TRBJ1-4, the V gene TRBV7-9; 8 bases are shared with TRBD1. The receptor was derived from a man aged 45-60 years who received an inactivated influenza vaccine. The CDR3 DNA reads as TGTGCCAGCAGCCTGGGACAGGAGCGTGAAAAACTGTTTTTT. It specifies CASSLGQEREKLFF.